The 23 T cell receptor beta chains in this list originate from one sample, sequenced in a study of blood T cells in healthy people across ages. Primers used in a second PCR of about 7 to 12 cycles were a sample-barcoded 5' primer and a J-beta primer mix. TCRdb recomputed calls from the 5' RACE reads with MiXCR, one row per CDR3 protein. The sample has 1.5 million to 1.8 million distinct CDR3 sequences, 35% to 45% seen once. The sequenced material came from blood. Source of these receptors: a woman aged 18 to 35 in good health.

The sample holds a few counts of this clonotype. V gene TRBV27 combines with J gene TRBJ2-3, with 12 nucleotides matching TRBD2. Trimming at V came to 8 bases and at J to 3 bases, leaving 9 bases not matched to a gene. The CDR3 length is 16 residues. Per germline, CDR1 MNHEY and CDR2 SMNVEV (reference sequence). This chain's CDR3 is CASRRLAGVDTDTQYF. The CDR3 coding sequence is TGTGCCAGCCGCCGACTAGCGGGAGTTGATACAGATACGCAGTATTTT.

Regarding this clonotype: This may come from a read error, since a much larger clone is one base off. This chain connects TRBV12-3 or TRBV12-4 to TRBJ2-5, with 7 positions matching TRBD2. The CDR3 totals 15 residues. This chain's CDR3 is CASRKESSGQETRYF. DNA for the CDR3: TGTGCCAGCAGAAAGGAGTCTAGCGGCCAAGAGACCCGGTACTTC.

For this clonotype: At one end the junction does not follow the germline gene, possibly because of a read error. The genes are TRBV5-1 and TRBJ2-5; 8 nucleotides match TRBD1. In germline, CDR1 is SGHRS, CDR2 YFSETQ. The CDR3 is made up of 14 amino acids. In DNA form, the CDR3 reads TGTGCCAGCAGCTTTACAGGGGGGCGAGAGACCCAGTACTTC. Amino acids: CASSFTGGRETQYF.

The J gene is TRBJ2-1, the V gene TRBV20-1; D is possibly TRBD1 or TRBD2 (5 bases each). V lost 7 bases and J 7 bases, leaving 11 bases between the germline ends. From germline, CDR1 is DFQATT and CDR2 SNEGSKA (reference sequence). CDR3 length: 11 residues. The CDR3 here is CSGGAQNEQFF. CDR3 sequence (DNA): TGCAGTGGAGGGGCGCAAAATGAGCAGTTCTTC.

The CDR3 sequence is CASILWDTPYEQYF. CDR3 nucleotides: TGTGCCAGCATTTTGTGGGACACCCCCTACGAGCAGTACTTC. V usage is TRBV27 and J usage is TRBJ2-7, with D possibly matching TRBD1 (6 bases). CDR1 is MNHEY, CDR2 SMNVEV, per germline (reference sequence). The ends were cut back, 7 bases at V and 2 bases at J, with 15 bases in the middle. The CDR3 is 14 residues long.

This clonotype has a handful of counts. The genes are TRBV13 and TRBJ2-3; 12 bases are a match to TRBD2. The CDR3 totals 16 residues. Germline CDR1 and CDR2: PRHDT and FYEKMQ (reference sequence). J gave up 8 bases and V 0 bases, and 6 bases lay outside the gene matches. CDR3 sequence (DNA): TGTGCCAGCAGCTTAGGCCTAGCGGGGGGGCCCGGTACGCAGTATTTT. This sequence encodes CASSLGLAGGPGTQYF.

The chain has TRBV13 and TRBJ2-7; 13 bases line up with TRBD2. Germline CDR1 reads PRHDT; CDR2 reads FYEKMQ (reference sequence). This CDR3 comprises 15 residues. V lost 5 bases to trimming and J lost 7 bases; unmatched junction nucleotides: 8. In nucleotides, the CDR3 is TGTGCCAGCAGCGCGACTAGCGGGAGGTTCTATGAGCAGTACTTC. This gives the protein CASSATSGRFYEQYF.

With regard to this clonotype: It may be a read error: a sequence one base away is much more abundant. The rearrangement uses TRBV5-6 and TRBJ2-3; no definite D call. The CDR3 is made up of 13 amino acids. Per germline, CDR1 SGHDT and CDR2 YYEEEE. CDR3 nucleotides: TGTGCCAGCAGCTTTGATAGCATAGATACGCAGTATTTT. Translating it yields CASSFDSIDTQYF.

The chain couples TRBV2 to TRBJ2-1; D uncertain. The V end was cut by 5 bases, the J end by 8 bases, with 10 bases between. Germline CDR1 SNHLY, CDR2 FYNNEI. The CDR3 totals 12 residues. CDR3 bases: TGTGCCAGCAGTTCTCAGTTCGATGAGCAGTTCTTC. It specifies CASSSQFDEQFF.

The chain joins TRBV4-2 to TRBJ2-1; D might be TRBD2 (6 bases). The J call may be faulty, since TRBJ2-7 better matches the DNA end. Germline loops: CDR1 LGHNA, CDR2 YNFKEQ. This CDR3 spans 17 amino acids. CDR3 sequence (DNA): TGTGCCAGCAGCCAAGAGGGCTCGGGGGAACCCTACAATGAGCAGTACTTC. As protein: CASSQEGSGEPYNEQYF.

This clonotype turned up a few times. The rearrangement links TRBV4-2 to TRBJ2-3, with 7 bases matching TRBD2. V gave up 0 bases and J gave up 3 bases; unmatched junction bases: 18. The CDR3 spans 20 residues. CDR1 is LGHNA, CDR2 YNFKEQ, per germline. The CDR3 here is CASSQDISSQSGGLTDTQYF. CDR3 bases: TGTGCCAGCAGCCAAGATATCTCCAGTCAGTCCGGGGGGTTAACAGATACGCAGTATTTT.

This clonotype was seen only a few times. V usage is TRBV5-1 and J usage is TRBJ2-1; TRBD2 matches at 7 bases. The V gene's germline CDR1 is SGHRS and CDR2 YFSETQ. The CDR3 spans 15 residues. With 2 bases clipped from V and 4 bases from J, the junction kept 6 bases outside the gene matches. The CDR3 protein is CASSFGLVGYNEQFF. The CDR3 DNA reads TGCGCCAGCAGCTTTGGACTAGTAGGTTACAATGAGCAGTTCTTC.

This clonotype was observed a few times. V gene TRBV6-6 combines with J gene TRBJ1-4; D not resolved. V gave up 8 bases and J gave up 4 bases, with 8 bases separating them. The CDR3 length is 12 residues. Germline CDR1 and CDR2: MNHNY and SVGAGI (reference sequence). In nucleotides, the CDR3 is TGTGCCAGCCGCAGTTTTAATGAAAAACTGTTTTTT. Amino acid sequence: CASRSFNEKLFF.

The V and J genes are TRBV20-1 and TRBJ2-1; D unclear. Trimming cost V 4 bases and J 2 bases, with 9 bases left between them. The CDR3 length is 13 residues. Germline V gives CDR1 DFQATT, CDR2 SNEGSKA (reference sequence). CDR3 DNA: TGCAGTGCTAAAGATGGAACCTACAATGAGCAGTTCTTC. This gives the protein CSAKDGTYNEQFF.

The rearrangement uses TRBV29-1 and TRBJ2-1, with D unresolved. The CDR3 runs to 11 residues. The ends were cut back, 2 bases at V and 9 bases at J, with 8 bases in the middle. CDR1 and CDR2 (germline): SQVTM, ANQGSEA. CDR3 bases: TGCAGCGTTGAACGGAGAACTGAGCAGTTCTTC. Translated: CSVERRTEQFF.

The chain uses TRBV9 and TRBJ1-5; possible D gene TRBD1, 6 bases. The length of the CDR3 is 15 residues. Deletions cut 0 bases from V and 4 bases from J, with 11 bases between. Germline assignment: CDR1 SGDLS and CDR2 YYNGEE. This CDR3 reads CASSVDPGVNQPQHF. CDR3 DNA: TGTGCCAGCAGCGTAGATCCAGGGGTAAATCAGCCCCAGCATTTT.

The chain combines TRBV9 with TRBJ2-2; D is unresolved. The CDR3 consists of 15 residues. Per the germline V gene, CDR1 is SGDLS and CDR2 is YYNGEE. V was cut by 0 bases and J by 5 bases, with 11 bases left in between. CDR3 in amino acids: CASSVGAEWTGELFF. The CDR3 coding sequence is TGTGCCAGCAGCGTAGGAGCTGAATGGACCGGGGAGCTGTTTTTT.

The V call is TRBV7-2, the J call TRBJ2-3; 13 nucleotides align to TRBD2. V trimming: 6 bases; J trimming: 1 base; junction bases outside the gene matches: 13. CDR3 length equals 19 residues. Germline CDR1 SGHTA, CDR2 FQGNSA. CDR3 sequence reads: CASSPMVTSGRAGTDTQYF. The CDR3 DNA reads TGTGCCAGCAGTCCCATGGTCACTAGCGGGAGGGCCGGCACAGATACGCAGTATTTT.

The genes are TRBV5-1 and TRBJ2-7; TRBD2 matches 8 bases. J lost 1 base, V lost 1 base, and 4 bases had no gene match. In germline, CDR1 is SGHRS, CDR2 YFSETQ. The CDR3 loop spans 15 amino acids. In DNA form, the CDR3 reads TGCGCCAGCAGCTTGATTGGCGGGGGGTCCTACGAGCAGTACTTC. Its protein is CASSLIGGGSYEQYF.

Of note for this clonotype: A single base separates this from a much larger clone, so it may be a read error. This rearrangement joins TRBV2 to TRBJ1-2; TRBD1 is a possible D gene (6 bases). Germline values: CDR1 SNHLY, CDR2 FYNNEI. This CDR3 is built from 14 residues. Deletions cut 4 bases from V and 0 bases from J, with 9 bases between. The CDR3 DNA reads TGTGCCAGCAGTGTAGGGACAACTAACTATGGCTACACCTTC. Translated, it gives CASSVGTTNYGYTF.

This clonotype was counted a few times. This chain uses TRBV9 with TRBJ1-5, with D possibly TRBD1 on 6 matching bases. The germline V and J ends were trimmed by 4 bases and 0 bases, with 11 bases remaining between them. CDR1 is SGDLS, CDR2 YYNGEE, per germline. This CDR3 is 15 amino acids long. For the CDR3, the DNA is TGTGCCAGCAGCCGGACAGCGCATAGCAATCAGCCCCAGCATTTT. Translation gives CASSRTAHSNQPQHF.

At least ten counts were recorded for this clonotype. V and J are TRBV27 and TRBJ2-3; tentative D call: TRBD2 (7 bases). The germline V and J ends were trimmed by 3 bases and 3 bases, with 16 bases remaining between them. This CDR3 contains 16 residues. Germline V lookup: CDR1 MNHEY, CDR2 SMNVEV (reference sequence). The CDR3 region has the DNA TGTGCCAGCAGTTTGTTTGGTAGGGGGGGTACAGATACGCAGTATTTT. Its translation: CASSLFGRGGTDTQYF.

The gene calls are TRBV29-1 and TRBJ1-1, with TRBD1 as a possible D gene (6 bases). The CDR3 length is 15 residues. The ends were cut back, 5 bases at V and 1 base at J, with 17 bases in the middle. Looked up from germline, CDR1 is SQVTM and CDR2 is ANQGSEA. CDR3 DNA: TGCAGCGTTAGTAGGGGGGGGACATCGAACACTGAAGCTTTCTTT. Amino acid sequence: CSVSRGGTSNTEAFF.